This T cell receptor beta chain comes out of a study of T cell responses to AZD1222 COVID-19 vaccine. Study-wide points: Samples come after the peak T cell response, not at day 14. The study found vaccine-associated CD4 TCRs spanning spike, dominant at 160-218 and 743-854.

Sequenced by immunoSEQ multiplex PCR; TCRdb stores in-frame clones only, minus some. The profile shows 140,000 to 150,000 clones, roughly 88% of them singletons. Comments on this clone: Its antigen remains unknown.

Trimming took off 3 bases at V and 0 bases at J, with 8 bases between the two ends. Germline V lookup: CDR1 SEHNR, CDR2 FQNEAQ (reference sequence). The CDR3 length is 14 residues. The receptor was isolated from an adult in good health. The specimen comprised peripheral blood, sampled on day 0 of AZD1222 vaccination. V gene TRBV7-9 combines with J gene TRBJ1-2; D is uncertain. The CDR3 bases are TGTGCCAGCAGCTTCTATTTGTCTAACTATGGCTACACCTTC. Translated: CASSFYLSNYGYTF. The complete variable domain, with remaining parts taken from reference TRBV7-9 and TRBJ1-2, reads DTGVSQNPRHKITKRGQNVTFRCDPISEHNRLYWYRQTLGQGPEFLTYFQNEAQLEKSRLLSDRFSAERPKGSFSTLEIQRTEQGDSAMYLCASSFYLSNYGYTFGSGTRLTVV.